One TCR beta chain is described in this entry. The antigen remains undetermined. The CDR3 length is 19 residues. From germline, CDR1 is SGHRS and CDR2 YFSETQ. With V trimmed by 3 bases and J by 5 bases, 21 bases remained unmatched. The data were taken from a study of cytomegalovirus exposure and HLA in healthy donors. Findings and caveats of the study: Despite most TCR sequences being rare, some public TCRs occurred in many donors. Subsequent analysis of the approximately 110 validation repertoires found a tendency for first-cohort TCR clusters to co-occur. Some TCR beta chains (roughly 160 of them) were listed as cytomegalovirus-associated.

Separate from the 666-subject first cohort was the 120-subject validation cohort, to which the donors belonged. The assay was immunoSEQ multiplex PCR, and TCRdb's table has in-frame clones only and misses some. The top ten clones hold 2.5% to 4% of a sample with 130,000 to 150,000 clones, approximately 91% of them seen once. The origin of this receptor is a woman aged 18-29 years in good health and CMV-seropositive. The sample comprised PBMCs. The chain recombines TRBV5-1 with TRBJ2-5, with 8 bases aligning to TRBD2. The CDR3 DNA is TGCGCCAGCAGCTCATGGACTAGCAGCGATGCAGGTGGTTTCGAGACCCAGTACTTC. Its protein is CASSSWTSSDAGGFETQYF.